The sequence of this T cell receptor (beta chain) was determined in a study of blood T cell repertoires in COVID-19 (dated by TCRdb to the early 2020s). Broadly, across the study: The collaborator samples originated in the United States, Italy and Spain and spanned the acute and convalescent phases of COVID-19. The material from the prospective study consisted of cDNA or gDNA derived from T cells, B-cell-depleted T cells, or PBMCs. Subjects who had been exposed to COVID-19, were actively infected with it, or had recovered from it provided the deeply sampled blood TCRbeta repertoires that made up the dataset. The repertoires were released in a freely available public database intended as a resource for research on the immune response to SARS-CoV-2. The samples were drawn from the first 160 participants of the ongoing ImmuneRACE study and from 1,254 subjects provided by 6 global collaborators. A de-identified subject ID, COVID-19 status, age in years and sex were almost always included in the sample metadata. Where HLA class I and class II types were available, the types were taken from metadata supplied by the sample provider, not from assay-based typing. The paper's findings and limits, for the study overall: Clinical and demographic metadata were provided uncurated, with the amount varying by source and participant.

V is pruned by 5 bases and J by 8 bases, leaving 6 bases of the junction without a gene match. Per the germline V gene, KGHDR is the CDR1 and SFDVKD is the CDR2. Measured from the cysteine to the phenylalanine, the CDR3 is 14 residues long. The read is trimmed to its CDR3 DNA, 42 bases read in frame from base 1. With respect to this clone: The clone's antigen remains unknown. No much larger clone is present one base from it, and per-base qualities are unavailable.

Participants in the prospective study were enrolled through a virtual design, were aged about 18 to 90 years, and lived in approximately 24 United States geographic areas. In the prospective study, cohorts were assigned on the basis of participant-reported clinical history obtained from a screening survey and a study questionnaire. A participant counted as exposed if, within 2 weeks of entering the study, that participant had been in contact with someone who had a PCR-confirmed or clinician-diagnosed COVID-19 case. In the prospective study, whole blood, serum and a nasopharyngeal or oropharyngeal swab were collected from each participant by mobile phlebotomists. Over a 2-month period, participants in the prospective study had the option of providing additional blood draws and questionnaires. Blood samples from the prospective study were shipped frozen or at room temperature prior to DNA extraction.

TCRbeta CDR3 regions were amplified from genomic DNA using the immunoSEQ Assay, a bias-controlled multiplex PCR. The authors' pipeline ran thus. Within the assay, amplification of reference gene primers was used to estimate how many nucleated cells each sample contained. To quantify the absolute abundance of each unique TCRbeta CDR3 rearrangement, sequence reads were collapsed and filtered. For each sample, productive Simpson clonality was calculated as the square root of Simpson's diversity index across productive rearrangements. TCRdb's version of the immuneACCESS table is confined to in-frame rearrangements and falls short of the full clone set. An unresolved V gene accounts for under half of the shortfall where checked; the remainder is of unknown origin. V and J calls and clone size are given by that table; D and trimming were obtained from the DNA. The sample table contains about 260,000 clones; only one count was recorded for 88% of them. The ten largest clones represent approximately 3.4% of the sample.

The chain is made from TRBV24-1 and TRBJ1-4; TRBD1 lines up with 8 middle nucleotides. The TCR comes from a woman in her forties who had been exposed to COVID-19. The sample taken for sequencing was PBMCs or T cells enriched from blood (not recorded which). CDR3 region: CATSVQGAWEKLFF. The DNA sequence is as follows: TGTGCCACCAGTGTGCAGGGGGCATGGGAAAAACTGTTTTTT.